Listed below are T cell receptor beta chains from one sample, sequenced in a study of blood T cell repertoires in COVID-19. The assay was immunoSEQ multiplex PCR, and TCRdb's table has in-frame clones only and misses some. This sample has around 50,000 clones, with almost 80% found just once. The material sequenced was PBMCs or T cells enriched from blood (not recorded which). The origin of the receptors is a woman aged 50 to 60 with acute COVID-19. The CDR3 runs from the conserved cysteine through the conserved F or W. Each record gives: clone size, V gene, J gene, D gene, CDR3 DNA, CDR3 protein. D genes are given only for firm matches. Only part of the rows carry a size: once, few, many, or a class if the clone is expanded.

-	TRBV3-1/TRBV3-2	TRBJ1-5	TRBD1	TGTGCCAGCAGCCAAGGGACAGGGGGATATCAGCCCCAGCATTTT	CASSQGTGGYQPQHF
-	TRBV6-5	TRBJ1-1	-	TGTGCCAGCAGTTACCGGTCCGAAGCTTTCTTT	CASSYRSEAFF
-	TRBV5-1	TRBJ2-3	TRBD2	TGCGCCAGCAGCCCATTCCTTGGCGGGGGGCCAGATACGCAGTATTTT	CASSPFLGGGPDTQYF
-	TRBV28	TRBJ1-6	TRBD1	TGTGCCAGCAGTTTATCCGGGACAGGGGGGATCGCCCTCCACTTT	CASSLSGTGGIALHF
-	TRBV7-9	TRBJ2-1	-	TGTGCCAGCAGCTTAGTATGGGGCAACCCCTACAATGAGCAGTTCTTC	CASSLVWGNPYNEQFF
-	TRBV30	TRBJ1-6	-	TGTGCCTGGAAAGGGACTCTTAATTCACCCCTCCACTTT	CAWKGTLNSPLHF
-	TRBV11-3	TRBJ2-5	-	TGTGCCAGCAGCTTAGGTCTACAAGAGACCCAGTACTTC	CASSLGLQETQYF
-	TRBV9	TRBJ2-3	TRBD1	TGTGCCAGCTCTCAAAGGGGACAGACCACAGATACGCAGTATTTT	CASSQRGQTTDTQYF
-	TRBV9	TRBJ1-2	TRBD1	TGTGCCAGCAGCAACGGACAGGGCGGCTATGGCTACACCTTC	CASSNGQGGYGYTF
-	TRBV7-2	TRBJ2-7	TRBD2	TGTGCCAGCAGCCCCGAGGGGCGCGGGACTAGCGGATCCTACGAGCAGTACTTC	CASSPEGRGTSGSYEQYF
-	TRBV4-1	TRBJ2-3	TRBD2	TGCGCCAGCAGCATACCGGGACTAGCGGGGGGCACAGATACGCAGTATTTT	CASSIPGLAGGTDTQYF
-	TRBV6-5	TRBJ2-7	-	TGTGCCAGCAAGGGGATCCGCGGCGAGCAGTACTTC	CASKGIRGEQYF
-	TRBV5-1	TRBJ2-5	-	TGCGCCAGCAGCTTGACACAAGAGACCCAGTACTTC	CASSLTQETQYF
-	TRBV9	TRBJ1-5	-	TGTGCCAGCAGCGTAGAGGGGAATAGCAATCAGCCCCAGCATTTT	CASSVEGNSNQPQHF
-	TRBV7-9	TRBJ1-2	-	TGTGCCAGCAGCCCAAACGGGGACTGGGGGGGCTATGGCTACACCTTC	CASSPNGDWGGYGYTF
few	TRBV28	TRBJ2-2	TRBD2	TGTGCCAGCAGACTAGCGGGGGGGGACACCGGGGAGCTGTTTTTT	CASRLAGGDTGELFF
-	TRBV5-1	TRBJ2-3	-	TGCGCCAGCAGCTCTTACAGGGAAGATACGCAGTATTTT	CASSSYREDTQYF
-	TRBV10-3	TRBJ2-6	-	TGTGCCATCAGTGAGTCGATCGGGTCTGGGGCCAACGTCCTGACTTTC	CAISESIGSGANVLTF
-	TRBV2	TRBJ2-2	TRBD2	TGTGCCAGCAGTGTGGCGGGGGTCGGTCCGAACACCGGGGAGCTGTTTTTT	CASSVAGVGPNTGELFF
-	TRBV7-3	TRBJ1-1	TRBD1	TGTGCCAGCAGTTCTACAGGGGGTAACACTGAAGCTTTCTTT	CASSSTGGNTEAFF
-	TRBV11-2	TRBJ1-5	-	TGTGCCAGCAGCTCAGGGGATCAGCCCCAGCATTTT	CASSSGDQPQHF
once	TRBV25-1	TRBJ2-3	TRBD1	TGTGCCAGCAGTGAATTTCGGGGACAGGGTAGAGATACGCAGTATTTT	CASSEFRGQGRDTQYF
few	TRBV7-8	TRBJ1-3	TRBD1	TGTGCCAGCAGCTTAAACAAGTTGGGACAGCGGAGCTCTGGAAACACCATATATTTT	CASSLNKLGQRSSGNTIYF
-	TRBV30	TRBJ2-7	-	TGTGCCTACTCATCCGGGAAAGGGGGCTACGAGCAGTACTTC	CAYSSGKGGYEQYF
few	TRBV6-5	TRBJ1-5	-	TGTGCCAGCACCCGGACAGAGAATAGCAATCAGCCCCAGCATTTT	CASTRTENSNQPQHF
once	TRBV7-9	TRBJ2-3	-	TGTGCCAGCAGCTTAACGGGGGGCCGCCGCACAGATACGCAGTATTTT	CASSLTGGRRTDTQYF